These 31 T cell receptor beta chains were sequenced from one sample in a study of blood T cells in healthy people across ages. Combining a sample-barcoded 5' primer with a J-beta primer mix, a second PCR ran for about 7 to 12 cycles. TCRdb re-analysed the 5' RACE reads in MiXCR, keeping a single row per CDR3 protein. The data contain 1,300,000 or so distinct CDR3 sequences, approximately 59% of them singletons. The sequencing sample was made of blood. The source of these receptors is a man younger than 35 in good health.

The chain uses TRBV4-1 and TRBJ2-7, with 11 bases aligning to TRBD2. The germline CDR1 and CDR2 sequences are MGHRA and YSYEKL. The CDR3 loop spans 16 amino acids. Germline trimming cut 4 bases from V and 0 bases from J; bases unmatched to any gene: 5. The CDR3 spells CASSRLAGISSYEQYF. The CDR3, as DNA: TGCGCCAGCAGCCGACTAGCGGGGATTAGCTCCTACGAGCAGTACTTC.

This chain joins TRBV20-1 and TRBJ2-7; D call uncertain. The CDR3 contains 10 residues. Trimming shortened V by 7 bases and J by 7 bases, and 11 bases separated the two germline ends. Germline V gene lookup returns CDR1 DFQATT and CDR2 SNEGSKA (reference sequence). For the CDR3, the DNA is TGCAGTGGGTACTTGGGGGAGCAGTACTTC. It is translated as CSGYLGEQYF.

The V and J genes are TRBV20-1 and TRBJ2-7; TRBD2 matches at 10 bases. V gave up 2 bases and J gave up 7 bases; unmatched junction bases: 8. Germline values: CDR1 DFQATT, CDR2 SNEGSKA (reference sequence). The CDR3 sequence is 14 residues long. Here the CDR3 DNA reads TGCAGTGCTAGAAGGACTAGCGGTTACAATGAGCAGTACTTC. Translating it yields CSARRTSGYNEQYF.

This clonotype was picked up one time. The chain employs TRBV3-1 and TRBJ1-2; 8 bases align to TRBD1. V shed 8 bases, J shed 5 bases, and the junction held 13 bases outside the gene matches. The CDR3 is made up of 15 amino acids. Germline CDR1 reads LGHDT; CDR2 reads YNNKEL (reference sequence). CDR3 nucleotide sequence: TGTGCCAGCGAAGGTGATTGGGACAGGATATATGGCTACACCTTC. Protein: CASEGDWDRIYGYTF. Together with reference TRBV3-1 and TRBJ1-2, the CDR3 gives the full variable domain: DTAVSQTPKYLVTQMGNDKSIKCEQNLGHDTMYWYKQDSKKFLKIMFSYNNKELIINETVPNRFSPKSPDKAHLNLHINSLELGDSAVYFCASEGDWDRIYGYTFGSGTRLTVV.

The gene calls are TRBV5-1 and TRBJ2-2; perhaps D is TRBD1 or TRBD2 (5 bases each). Trimming left V 1 base short and J 0 bases short, with 7 bases between. From germline, CDR1 is SGHRS and CDR2 YFSETQ. The CDR3 has 15 residues. CDR3 nucleotides: TGCGCCAGCAGCTTGAGGGACCCGAACACCGGGGAGCTGTTTTTT. This codes for CASSLRDPNTGELFF.

The genes are TRBV5-1 and TRBJ2-1; D is unresolved. This CDR3 has 13 amino acids. V lost 4 bases, J lost 7 bases, and 12 bases lay in between. Germline assignment: CDR1 SGHRS and CDR2 YFSETQ. CDR3 DNA sequence: TGCGCCAGCAGCCTCTTAGCAGATAATGAGCAGTTCTTC. This encodes CASSLLADNEQFF.

The V and J genes are TRBV7-2 and TRBJ2-7; D is possibly TRBD1 or TRBD2 (5 bases each). Per the germline V gene, CDR1 is SGHTA and CDR2 is FQGNSA. V was pared by 5 bases and J by 2 bases, with 13 bases between. This CDR3 is built from 14 residues. CDR3 in DNA: TGTGCCAGCAGCCCCAGGGAGATTCCCTACGAGCAGTACTTC. It encodes CASSPREIPYEQYF.

The V gene is TRBV27, the J gene TRBJ2-1, with D perhaps TRBD1 or TRBD2 (5 bases each). The J call may be incorrect, as the DNA end agrees better with TRBJ2-7. The CDR3 has 16 amino acids. Germline-derived CDR1 and CDR2 are MNHEY and SMNVEV (reference sequence). CDR3 nucleotide sequence: TGTGCCAGCAGTACCATCGGGACGTCGGCTTACAATGAGCAGTACTTC. Translating gives CASSTIGTSAYNEQYF.

This clonotype was observed at least ten times. The chain carries TRBV4-1 and TRBJ2-7; D not resolved. Germline CDR1 is MGHRA and CDR2 is YSYEKL. The CDR3 covers 16 residues. V dropped 0 bases and J dropped 4 bases, with 16 bases sitting between them. The DNA of the CDR3 is TGCGCCAGCAGCCAAGATAATGAGGTCAGGTATTACGAGCAGTACTTC. Translation: CASSQDNEVRYYEQYF.

This clonotype was counted only a few times. The V call is TRBV28, the J call TRBJ2-3, with 10 bases fitting TRBD1. With 2 bases clipped from V and 4 bases from J, the junction kept 15 bases outside the gene matches. This CDR3 has 19 amino acids. CDR1 is MDHEN, CDR2 SYDVKM, per germline. DNA for the CDR3: TGTGCCAGCAGTTTAGGATTTGCAGTGAGGACAGGGGGGGCAGATACGCAGTATTTT. It yields the protein CASSLGFAVRTGGADTQYF.

The V and J genes are TRBV20-1 and TRBJ2-1, with 11 nucleotides matching TRBD1. With the DNA end fitting TRBJ2-7 better, the J assignment may be wrong. The CDR3 totals 14 residues. The V gene's germline CDR1 is DFQATT and CDR2 SNEGSKA (reference sequence). This CDR3 reads CSASRTGGIYEQYF. Written as DNA, the CDR3 is TGCAGTGCTAGCCGGACAGGGGGCATCTACGAGCAGTACTTC.

V is TRBV20-1 and J is TRBJ1-2; D call uncertain. Germline V gives CDR1 DFQATT, CDR2 SNEGSKA (reference sequence). CDR3 length equals 13 residues. V was clipped by 0 bases and J by 5 bases, with 10 bases between them. CDR3 amino acids: CSARDITEYGYTF. In DNA form, the CDR3 reads TGCAGTGCTAGAGATATAACAGAGTATGGCTACACCTTC.

V is TRBV12-3 or TRBV12-4 and J is TRBJ2-1, with no clear D. With 7 bases removed from V and 7 bases from J, the gap between germline ends came to 11 bases. This CDR3 is built from 12 residues. The CDR3, as DNA: TGTGCCAGCACCTGGAGTGAGAATGAGCAGTTCTTC. Residues: CASTWSENEQFF.

The gene calls are TRBV6-5 and TRBJ2-7; 7 nucleotides match TRBD1. The end of the DNA is better explained by TRBJ2-5, so the J call may be wrong. The CDR3 totals 15 residues. CDR1 is MNHEY and CDR2 is SVGAGI in the germline V gene. CDR3: CASSFDDRVGETQYF. CDR3 DNA sequence: TGTGCCAGCAGTTTCGACGACAGGGTGGGAGAGACCCAGTACTTC.

This clonotype was detected only a few times. The rearrangement uses TRBV4-2 and TRBJ2-6; D is unresolved. Germline CDR1 is LGHNA and CDR2 is YNFKEQ. Trimming left V 0 bases short and J 12 bases short, with 6 bases between. The CDR3 runs 12 residues. In DNA, the CDR3 is TGTGCCAGCAGCCAAGACAGGAGCGTCCTGACTTTC. It translates to CASSQDRSVLTF.

This clonotype was seen a few times. The chain joins TRBV6-1 to TRBJ2-4; D call uncertain. Matching the DNA end better, TRBJ2-7 makes the J call doubtful. Germline CDR1 and CDR2: MNHNS and SASEGT. The CDR3 length is 11 residues. The CDR3 sequence: CASSARHEQYF. The CDR3 DNA follows: TGTGCCAGCAGTGCGAGGCACGAGCAGTACTTC.

V and J are TRBV7-2 and TRBJ2-1; 7 bases agree with TRBD1. CDR1 SGHTA and CDR2 FQGNSA come from the germline V gene. This CDR3 is 17 amino acids long. V gave up 5 bases and J gave up 12 bases; unmatched junction bases: 22. The CDR3 region has the DNA TGTGCCAGCAGCCTAAGGACAGGCATCGGCTACACTGAGCGGCAGTTCTTC. Translation: CASSLRTGIGYTERQFF.

The rearrangement uses TRBV4-1 and TRBJ1-5; TRBD1 aligns across 9 bases. Germline CDR1 MGHRA, CDR2 YSYEKL. This CDR3 is 17 amino acids long. V shed 4 bases and J 0 bases; nucleotides not matched to a gene: 7. The CDR3 DNA reads TGCGCCAGCAGCCGTCTGACAGGGGGTTATAGCAATCAGCCCCAGCATTTT. It yields the protein CASSRLTGGYSNQPQHF.

The chain couples TRBV20-1 to TRBJ2-1, with D possibly matching TRBD1 (6 bases). Germline assignment: CDR1 DFQATT and CDR2 SNEGSKA (reference sequence). This CDR3 has 11 amino acids. CDR3 protein: CQILQGDEQFF. CDR3 DNA sequence: TGCCAAATTTTACAGGGAGATGAGCAGTTCTTC.

The V gene is TRBV4-1, the J gene TRBJ2-7; 10 bases map to TRBD1. The germline V gene has CDR1 MGHRA and CDR2 YSYEKL. The J segment lost 5 bases and the V segment lost 2 bases, leaving 6 bases of the junction unmatched. The CDR3 sequence is 15 residues long. The CDR3 sequence: CASSQSGTGVNEQYF. For the CDR3, the DNA is TGCGCCAGCAGCCAATCCGGGACAGGGGTCAACGAGCAGTACTTC.

The chain has TRBV27 and TRBJ2-7; TRBD1 or TRBD2 may be the D gene (7 bases each). This CDR3 has 15 amino acids. V lost 2 bases and J lost 1, with 12 bases in between. Germline V gives CDR1 MNHEY, CDR2 SMNVEV (reference sequence). As DNA, the CDR3 is TGTGCCAGCAGTTTAACCAGGGGGGGTTCCTACGAGCAGTACTTC. It encodes CASSLTRGGSYEQYF.

Here the CDR3 reads CASSFFGLGERYTDTQYF. DNA for the CDR3: TGTGCCAGCAGCTTTTTCGGCTTGGGGGAGCGATACACAGATACGCAGTATTTT. V usage is TRBV7-2 and J usage is TRBJ2-3; D might be TRBD1 or TRBD2, each matching 5 bases. The CDR3 runs to 18 residues. Looked up from germline, CDR1 is SGHTA and CDR2 is FQGNSA. V lost 3 bases and J 2 bases, leaving 21 bases between the germline ends.

Concerning this clonotype: At one of its ends the junction is not consistent with the germline gene, which may arise from a read error. The rearrangement uses TRBV2 and TRBJ1-5; unclear D gene. The CDR3 spans 15 residues. Germline V gives CDR1 SNHLY, CDR2 FYNNEI. The CDR3: CASTSRGYSNQPRHF. The CDR3 DNA reads TGTGCCAGCACTTCGCGGGGATATAGCAATCAGCCCCGGCATTTT. The whole variable domain, filled in from reference TRBV2 and TRBJ1-5, reads EPEVTQTPSHQVTQMGQEVILRCVPISNHLYFYWYRQILGQKVEFLVSFYNNEISEKSEIFDDQFSVERPDGSNFTLKIRSTKLEDSAMYFCASTSRGYSNQPRHFGDGTRLSIL.

A few counts support this clonotype. The V and J genes are TRBV20-1 and TRBJ2-7; D is possibly TRBD1 or TRBD2 (5 bases each). The CDR3 is 14 amino acids. Germline V CDR1 and CDR2: DFQATT, SNEGSKA (reference sequence). The ends were cut back, 4 bases at V and 0 bases at J, with 13 bases in the middle. The CDR3 nucleotides are TGCAGTGCTAAGAGGGACGGAACCTCCTACGAGCAGTACTTC. Translated, it gives CSAKRDGTSYEQYF.

V is TRBV19 and J is TRBJ2-1; no firm D call. Looked up from germline, CDR1 is LNHDA and CDR2 is SQIVND (reference sequence). CDR3 size: 14 residues. Between the trimmed V and J ends, which lost 6 bases and 10 bases, there was a span of 19 bases. The CDR3 nucleotides are TGTGCCAGTAGAGCCGGGCTCCAGGTTAGGGAGCAGTTCTTC. This gives the protein CASRAGLQVREQFF. The entire variable domain, with the rest obtained from reference TRBV19 and TRBJ2-1, is as follows: DGGITQSPKYLFRKEGQNVTLSCEQNLNHDAMYWYRQDPGQGLRLIYYSQIVNDFQKGDIAEGYSVSREKKESFPLTVTSAQKNPTAFYLCASRAGLQVREQFFGPGTRLTVL.

This clonotype was observed a handful of times. J is TRBJ2-5 and V is TRBV7-8; 11 positions agree with TRBD1. V lost 5 bases to trimming and J lost 5 bases; unmatched junction nucleotides: 7. Germline assignment: CDR1 SGHVS and CDR2 FQNEAQ. This CDR3 spans 15 amino acids. The CDR3 loop is CASSIRTGGYETQYF. The DNA of the CDR3 is TGTGCCAGCAGCATTCGGACAGGGGGCTATGAGACCCAGTACTTC.

The chain uses TRBV7-8 and TRBJ2-6; D is uncertain. The CDR3 length is 16 residues. CDR1 and CDR2 from the germline V gene are SGHVS and FQNEAQ. V gave up 5 bases and J gave up 0 bases, with 11 bases separating them. The CDR3 sequence: CASSPQWSSGANVLTF. CDR3 sequence (DNA): TGTGCCAGCAGCCCGCAATGGAGCTCTGGGGCCAACGTCCTGACTTTC.

The table lists this clonotype with a count of one. V is TRBV6-6 and J is TRBJ1-5; D is perhaps TRBD1 (6 bases). The CDR3 length is 15 residues. The ends were cut back, 7 bases at V and 2 bases at J, with 15 bases in the middle. Germline V gene sequence: CDR1 MNHNY, CDR2 SVGAGI (reference sequence). CDR3 nucleotide sequence: TGTGCCAGCACCTTTACAGCAGGGGGCAATCAGCCCCAGCATTTT. The encoded protein is CASTFTAGGNQPQHF.

This clonotype has just one count. The chain uses TRBV4-3 and TRBJ1-4; TRBD1 aligns across 11 bases. Germline trimming cut 1 base from V and 8 bases from J; bases unmatched to any gene: 15. This CDR3 has 19 amino acids. The germline V gene encodes CDR1 LGHNA and CDR2 YSLEER. Here the CDR3 reads CASSQARTGGSPTSEKLFF. The CDR3 nucleotides are TGCGCCAGCAGCCAAGCCCGGACAGGGGGCTCCCCTACGTCGGAAAAACTGTTTTTT.

The CDR3 sequence: CASSYTYTGELFF. The CDR3 nucleotides are TGTGCCAGCAGTTACACGTACACCGGGGAGCTGTTTTTT. V usage is TRBV6-5 and J usage is TRBJ2-2; D is ambiguous. The length of the CDR3 is 13 residues. Trimming removed 2 bases from V and 3 bases from J, with 4 bases in between. CDR1 is MNHEY, CDR2 SVGAGI, per germline.

The chain combines TRBV4-1 with TRBJ2-1; 13 positions agree with TRBD2. Germline V gives CDR1 MGHRA, CDR2 YSYEKL. V gave up 1 base and J gave up 8 bases; unmatched junction bases: 5. The CDR3 is made up of 16 amino acids. For the CDR3, the DNA is TGCGCCAGCAGCCAAGCCGGGACTAGCGGGATCGATGAGCAGTTCTTC. It specifies CASSQAGTSGIDEQFF.